Following are 5 T cell receptor beta chains from one sample sequenced in a study of T cells after yellow fever vaccination. TCRdb re-analysed the 5' RACE reads in MiXCR, keeping a single row per CDR3 protein. The data show fewer than 350,000 distinct CDR3 sequences, with less than 4.5% seen just once and about a quarter held by the top ten. Sample: PBMCs, taken on the day of the yellow fever booster vaccination. The receptors stem from a man between 18 and 35 years old who received the YFV17D yellow fever vaccine.

The chain links TRBV5-1 to TRBJ2-1; D may be TRBD2 (5 bases). Per germline, CDR1 SGHRS and CDR2 YFSETQ. The CDR3 consists of 13 residues. The ends were cut back, 6 bases at V and 2 bases at J, with 9 bases in the middle. Here the CDR3 reads CASKEDPYNEQFF. Here the CDR3 DNA reads TGCGCCAGCAAGGAGGACCCCTACAATGAGCAGTTCTTC. Full variable domain (remainder filled in from reference TRBV5-1 and TRBJ2-1): KAGVTQTPRYLIKTRGQQVTLSCSPISGHRSVSWYQQTPGQGLQFLFEYFSETQRNKGNFPGRFSGRQFSNSRSEMNVSTLELGDSALYLCASKEDPYNEQFFGPGTRLTVL.

At least ten counts were recorded for this clonotype. An end of the junction does not agree with germline; a read error may underlie this. V gene TRBV5-1 combines with J gene TRBJ2-7, with D hard to call. The CDR3 sequence is 13 residues long. The V gene's germline CDR1 is SGHRS and CDR2 YFSETQ. The CDR3 DNA follows: TGCGCCAGCAGCTTGGACCCAACAATGGAGCGGTACTTC. As protein: CASSLDPTMERYF.

For this clonotype: The junction and the germline gene differ at one end; a read error may be behind it. The chain is built from TRBV12-3 or TRBV12-4 and TRBJ1-5; D unclear. The CDR3 loop spans 11 amino acids. The CDR3 DNA reads TGTGCCAGGAGTTTAAAAGGACCCCATCATTTT. Amino acids: CARSLKGPHHF.

The rearrangement uses TRBV29-1 and TRBJ2-1; perhaps TRBD2 as D (5 bases). Germline loops: CDR1 SQVTM, CDR2 ANQGSEA. V lost 2 bases to trimming and J lost 2 bases, with 13 bases between them. The length of the CDR3 is 15 residues. CDR3: CSVELRANTYNEQFF. The CDR3 region has the DNA TGCAGCGTTGAACTGCGGGCCAATACCTACAATGAGCAGTTCTTC.

CDR3 sequence (DNA): TGTGCCAGCCCAGACGTAGCCAAAAACATTCAGTACTTC. Its protein is CASPDVAKNIQYF. V gene TRBV2 combines with J gene TRBJ2-4; the D is unclear. V lost 8 bases to trimming and J lost 0 bases, with 8 bases between them. Germline V gives CDR1 SNHLY, CDR2 FYNNEI. The CDR3 length is 13 residues.